This entry lists 8 T cell receptor beta chains sequenced from one sample in a study of T cells in Graves' hyperthyroidism and ophthalmopathy. TCR beta CDR3 region amplification was performed from RNA transcripts. HTBI primers drove first-round RT-PCR of the TCR CDR3. Each CDR3 protein is one row after TCRdb ran MiXCR on the multiplex PCR reads. The sample lists 390,000 or so distinct CDR3 sequences; roughly 14% were seen once. The sequenced sample consisted of blood. These receptors were obtained from a man between 18 and 29 years old with Graves' ophthalmopathy.

The chain is built from TRBV4-1 and TRBJ2-7, with 10 positions matching TRBD2. V was pared by 3 bases and J by 3 bases, with 2 bases of the junction left unmatched. CDR1 is MGHRA and CDR2 is YSYEKL in the germline V gene. The CDR3 loop spans 14 amino acids. The CDR3 DNA sequence: TGCGCCAGCAGCCATGGACTAGCGGTCTACGAGCAGTACTTC. Protein sequence: CASSHGLAVYEQYF.

This clonotype was detected a few times. V gene TRBV18 combines with J gene TRBJ2-2; 8 bases align to TRBD1. Germline V gene data show CDR1 as KGHSH and CDR2 as LQKENI. J gave up 6 bases and V 2 bases, and 2 bases lay outside the gene matches. This CDR3 region has 14 residues. The CDR3 is CASSPGQGAGELFF. CDR3 in DNA: TGTGCCAGCTCACCAGGACAGGGAGCCGGGGAGCTGTTTTTT.

The chain employs TRBV10-3 and TRBJ2-2; 7 bases match TRBD2. Germline CDR1 ENHRY, CDR2 SYGVKD. The CDR3 consists of 15 residues. V shed 4 bases, J shed 5 bases, and the junction held 7 bases outside the gene matches. The CDR3 protein is CAISGAAGVTGELFF. CDR3 DNA sequence: TGTGCCATCAGTGGAGCGGCGGGAGTAACCGGGGAGCTGTTTTTT.

The rearrangement uses TRBV5-6 and TRBJ2-7; 10 bases match TRBD2. Germline V gene data show CDR1 as SGHDT and CDR2 as YYEEEE. V lost 0 bases and J lost 4; bases outside the gene matches: 10. The CDR3 runs to 17 residues. Here the CDR3 reads CASSLEIASGSGYEQYF. The CDR3 nucleotides are TGTGCCAGCAGCTTGGAAATTGCTAGCGGGAGTGGGTACGAGCAGTACTTC.

This clonotype was seen repeatedly, ten times or more. The chain joins TRBV5-1 to TRBJ2-3; TRBD2 matches at 9 bases. This CDR3 contains 16 residues. V shed 4 bases, J shed 3 bases, and the junction held 9 bases outside the gene matches. CDR1 is SGHRS and CDR2 is YFSETQ in the germline V gene. The CDR3 nucleotides read TGCGCCAGCAGCCCCACCCTAGCGGGGATTACAGATACGCAGTATTTT. It yields the protein CASSPTLAGITDTQYF.

This chain uses TRBV13 with TRBJ1-2, with 8 bases identical to TRBD1. This CDR3 is 16 amino acids long. The V gene end was trimmed by 0 bases and the J gene end by 1 base; junction bases not matched to a gene: 4. CDR1 PRHDT and CDR2 FYEKMQ come from the germline V gene (reference sequence). The CDR3 protein is CASSLGRTGYNYGYTF. For the CDR3, the DNA is TGTGCCAGCAGCTTAGGCAGGACAGGGTATAACTATGGCTACACCTTC.

There are a few counts of this clonotype. This rearrangement joins TRBV7-9 to TRBJ2-7, with D perhaps TRBD2 (6 bases). Germline CDR1 and CDR2: SEHNR and FQNEAQ (reference sequence). The length of the CDR3 is 15 residues. Trimming stripped 3 bases from V and 0 bases from J, with 12 bases between. The CDR3 nucleotides are TGTGCCAGCAGCTTGTTTCCCGGGAGCTCCTACGAGCAGTACTTC. Protein sequence: CASSLFPGSSYEQYF.

This clonotype turned up a few times. CDR3 residues: CASSQDLTGAYEQYF. The CDR3 DNA reads as TGTGCCAGCAGCCAAGATCTCACGGGAGCCTACGAGCAGTACTTC. This chain connects TRBV4-2 to TRBJ2-7, with a weak D call TRBD2 (6 bases). Germline values: CDR1 LGHNA, CDR2 YNFKEQ. The CDR3 runs 15 residues. Trimming removed 0 bases from V and 2 bases from J, with 11 bases in between.